A selection of T cell receptor beta chains follows, all from one sample in a study of radiotherapy plus CTLA-4 blockade in lung cancer. Measured with immunoSEQ multiplex PCR; TCRdb has only the in-frame clones, and not every one. In the table there are about 97,000 clones, about four fifths of which are singletons. Here the sequenced sample was peripheral blood, taken from a patient treated with radiotherapy plus ipilimumab. These receptors were obtained from a human donor with non-small cell lung cancer who had a partial response to radiotherapy plus ipilimumab. Some clones in this sample may be carry-over from other donors' samples. Each CDR3 is given with its conserved first and last residue. Fields, in order: clone size, D gene, J gene, V gene, CDR3 DNA, CDR3 protein. A D gene is named only where the DNA matches it firmly. Clone sizes are given selectively: once, few, many, or a class where the clone is expanded.

>-|TRBD1|TRBJ2-7|TRBV5-1
TGCGCCAGCAGTCCAGGGACAGTAGACTACGAGCAGTACTTC
CASSPGTVDYEQYF
>-|TRBD2|TRBJ2-4|TRBV11-2
TGTGCCAGCAGCTTCCAGCGGGGGGGAGGCAAAAACATTCAGTACTTC
CASSFQRGGGKNIQYF
>few|TRBD1|TRBJ1-2|TRBV29-1
TGCAGCGTTGGGACAGGGGTGGGGGGGGTAGGCTACACCTTC
CSVGTGVGGVGYTF
>few|TRBD2|TRBJ2-4|TRBV6-1
TGTGCCAGCAGTGAACCGGGACTAGCCCTAAACATTCAGTACTTC
CASSEPGLALNIQYF
>many|TRBD1|TRBJ1-1|TRBV5-8
TGTGCCAGCAGCTTGGGTGGGGACAGGGAGGCTTTCTTT
CASSLGGDREAFF
>-|TRBD1|TRBJ1-5|TRBV10-3
TGTGCCATCAGCGCGGGGGGAACAGGGGAGGGGCAGCCCCAGCATTTT
CAISAGGTGEGQPQHF
>few|-|TRBJ1-1|TRBV7-2
TGTGCCAGCAGCCCCGACAGAGAAGCTTTCTTT
CASSPDREAFF
>-|-|TRBJ2-2|TRBV15
TGTGCCACCAGTTCCCTTAGCATGGCCGGGGAGCTGTTTTTT
CATSSLSMAGELFF
>few|-|TRBJ2-1|TRBV9
TGTGCCAGCAGCGTCAGACAGGAGAGCTCCTACAATGAGCAGTTCTTC
CASSVRQESSYNEQFF
>few|TRBD2|TRBJ2-5|TRBV29-1
TGCAGCGTGGGGCTAGCGGGAGGGCCGGGAGAGACCCAGTACTTC
CSVGLAGGPGETQYF
>-|-|TRBJ1-6|TRBV4-3
TGCGCCAGCAGCCAAGCTGTGGAGGAATCACCCCTCCACTTT
CASSQAVEESPLHF
>-|TRBD1|TRBJ1-1|TRBV4-1
TGCGCCAGCAGCTCAGGACAGGCGAACACTGAAGCTTTCTTT
CASSSGQANTEAFF
>-|-|TRBJ1-5|TRBV6-1
TGTGCCAGCAGTAACGACAGAGATCAGCCCCAGCATTTT
CASSNDRDQPQHF
>few|TRBD1|TRBJ1-1|TRBV28
TGTGCCATTGACAGGGGTTGGAACACTGAAGCTTTCTTT
CAIDRGWNTEAFF
>-|TRBD1|TRBJ2-7|TRBV5-1
TGCGCCAGCAGCTCCTCCGGGACAGGGCCCTACGAGCAGTACTTC
CASSSSGTGPYEQYF
>-|-|TRBJ1-2|TRBV6-5
TGTGCCAGCAGTTACCTTAATCCGCTTACACCACATGGCTACACCTTC
CASSYLNPLTPHGYTF
>-|TRBD2|TRBJ2-1|TRBV4-3
TGCGCCAGCAGCCAATTAGCGGGGACTTACAATGAGCAGTTCTTC
CASSQLAGTYNEQFF
>few|-|TRBJ1-4|TRBV5-1
TGCGCCAGCAGCTTCGGCGGGGGCGGGGGTGAAAAACTGTTTTTT
CASSFGGGGGEKLFF
>-|TRBD1|TRBJ2-5|TRBV5-6
TGTGCCAGCAGCTCCCGACAGGGCTGGCAAGAGACCCAGTACTTC
CASSSRQGWQETQYF
>-|-|TRBJ1-3|TRBV9
TGTGCCAGCAGCGAGGGGGGAAACACCATATATTTT
CASSEGGNTIYF
>-|-|TRBJ1-1|TRBV5-6
TGTGCCAGCAGCTTGTGGGGGGGGACTGAAGCTTTCTTT
CASSLWGGTEAFF
>-|-|TRBJ1-2|TRBV6-1
TGTGCCAGCAGTTTCGACAATTATGGCTACACCTTC
CASSFDNYGYTF
>-|-|TRBJ1-3|TRBV19
TGTGCCAGTAGGCATAAGTTCCAGGGATCGAACACCATATATTTT
CASRHKFQGSNTIYF
>-|TRBD2|TRBJ2-5|TRBV5-5
TGTGCCAGCAGCTTGGCGACTAGCGGGGGCGTTGAGACCCAGTACTTC
CASSLATSGGVETQYF
>-|TRBD2|TRBJ2-3|TRBV10-3
TGTGCCATCAGTGAATTCCTAGCGGGAGCCGGCGGAGATACGCAGTATTTT
CAISEFLAGAGGDTQYF
>-|TRBD2|TRBJ2-7|TRBV19
TGTGCCAGTAGTATGACTAGCATAGGCGAGCAGTACTTC
CASSMTSIGEQYF
>-|TRBD1|TRBJ2-5|TRBV19
TGTGCCAGTAGTAAGCGACAGGGGGCAAGGGAGACCCAGTACTTC
CASSKRQGARETQYF
>-|TRBD2|TRBJ2-1|TRBV10-3
TGTGCCATCAGTGGACTAGCGGGGGGATTGGATGAGCAGTTCTTC
CAISGLAGGLDEQFF
>once|TRBD1|TRBJ2-7|TRBV7-9
TGTGCCAGCAGCACAAGCAGGGGGACCGGAACCTACGAGCAGTACTTC
CASSTSRGTGTYEQYF
>-|TRBD1|TRBJ1-2|TRBV7-8
TGTGCCAGCAGCTTAAAAGGACAGGGGGCCTATGGCTACACCTTC
CASSLKGQGAYGYTF
>-|TRBD2|TRBJ2-3|TRBV28
TGTGCCAGCAGCCCTACGGGACTAGCGGGGGGCCGCACAGATACGCAGTATTTT
CASSPTGLAGGRTDTQYF
>-|-|TRBJ2-3|TRBV5-1
TGCGCCAGCAGATCTAGCACAGATACGCAGTATTTT
CASRSSTDTQYF
>-|TRBD2|TRBJ2-1|TRBV28
TGTGCCAGCAGTTTGGGGGGGGCGGGAGGGCCCCGGGAGCAGTTCTTC
CASSLGGAGGPREQFF
>few|-|TRBJ2-7|TRBV11-2
TGTGCCAGCAGCCTCGAGTTGGGGGGAAACTACGAGCAGTACTTC
CASSLELGGNYEQYF
>-|-|TRBJ2-3|TRBV19
TGTGCCAGTACGGTTAGCGGCACAGATACGCAGTATTTT
CASTVSGTDTQYF
>many|-|TRBJ1-3|TRBV4-1
TGCGCCAGCAGCCAACCCAGGGCTTCTGGAAACACCATATATTTT
CASSQPRASGNTIYF
>-|TRBD2|TRBJ2-1|TRBV11-2
TGTGCCAGCAGCTTGACTAGCGGGAGTCGGCATGAGCAGTTCTTC
CASSLTSGSRHEQFF
>-|TRBD2|TRBJ2-3|TRBV27
TGTGCCAGCAGTCCGAGACTAGCGGGAGGGCCGGATACGCAGTATTTT
CASSPRLAGGPDTQYF
>-|-|TRBJ2-1|TRBV11-3
TGTGCCAGCAGCTTAGGGGTTAGGGCGGGGGCGTTTCAGTTCTTC
CASSLGVRAGAFQFF
>-|TRBD2|TRBJ2-3|TRBV10-1
TGCGCCAGCGCCCTAGGAGGGACTACCATCGCAGATACGCAGTATTTT
CASALGGTTIADTQYF
>-|TRBD1|TRBJ1-1|TRBV5-1
TGCGCCAGCAGCTCGACAGGGGTGGGCACTGAAGCTTTCTTT
CASSSTGVGTEAFF
>-|-|TRBJ2-5|TRBV19
TGTGCCAGTAGTATTGCAGGTGGTAGCGGAGAGACCCAGTACTTC
CASSIAGGSGETQYF
>-|TRBD1|TRBJ1-2|TRBV28
TGTGCCAGCAAGGGGGCCGGCTATGGCTACACCTTC
CASKGAGYGYTF
>-|-|TRBJ2-4|TRBV28
TGTGCCAGCAGTTTCCGGAGGCTGCTAGCCAAAAACATTCAGTACTTC
CASSFRRLLAKNIQYF
>few|-|TRBJ1-1|TRBV7-2
TGTGCCAGCAGCTTAATGCCCAGACAGAACACTGAAGCTTTCTTT
CASSLMPRQNTEAFF
>-|-|TRBJ1-3|TRBV21-1
TGTGCCAGCAGCCAAACTGACAGGGGAAGAAACACCATATATTTT
CASSQTDRGRNTIYF
>-|TRBD2|TRBJ2-2|TRBV7-2
TGTGCCAGCAGTTTAACCAGCGGGGGGGCCTGGACCGGGGAGCTGTTTTTT
CASSLTSGGAWTGELFF
>-|-|TRBJ2-2|TRBV5-1
TGCGCCAGCAGCTTGGCACAGGCCCTGAACACCGGGGAGCTGTTTTTT
CASSLAQALNTGELFF
>-|TRBD1|TRBJ1-5|TRBV30
TGTGCCTGGAGTCATAATTATTACGGGACAGATATCTATAGCAATCAGCCCCAGCATTTT
CAWSHNYYGTDIYSNQPQHF
>-|-|TRBJ1-3|TRBV29-1
TGCAGCGCCGGGACAAACTCTGGAAACACCATATATTTT
CSAGTNSGNTIYF
>many|TRBD2|TRBJ2-4|TRBV9
TGTGCCAGCAGCGTAGAAGGTTCTAGCGGGGGCCAGTACTTC
CASSVEGSSGGQYF
>-|-|TRBJ2-5|TRBV19
TGTGCCAGTAGTCTAATCAGCGACTATCAGAAGACCCAGTACTTC
CASSLISDYQKTQYF
>-|TRBD1|TRBJ1-1|TRBV28
TGTGCCAGCAGTTTCCAGGGGGCTTGGACTGAAGCTTTCTTT
CASSFQGAWTEAFF
>once|-|TRBJ1-1|TRBV5-6
TGTGCCAGCAGCTTGCTGGGACACTTGAACACTGAAGCTTTCTTT
CASSLLGHLNTEAFF
>once|TRBD2|TRBJ2-7|TRBV19
TGTGCCAGTAGTAGGACTAGCGCCCACTACGAGCAGTACTTC
CASSRTSAHYEQYF
>-|-|TRBJ2-7|TRBV5-4
TGTGCCAGCAGCTTTGCGGGCTACGAGCAGTACTTC
CASSFAGYEQYF
>-|-|TRBJ2-3|TRBV29-1
TGCAGCGTGGGCGTGGCGGGGATAAGCACAGATACGCAGTATTTT
CSVGVAGISTDTQYF
>-|TRBD1|TRBJ2-7|TRBV13
TGTGCCAGCAGCTCCTCCAGGGGGAGCTACGAGCAGTACTTC
CASSSSRGSYEQYF
>-|TRBD1|TRBJ2-2|TRBV19
TGTGCCAGTAGTGGCCAGGGGGCCCACGGGGAGCTGTTTTTT
CASSGQGAHGELFF
>-|TRBD2|TRBJ2-3|TRBV4-2
TGTGCCAGCAGTCCGCAAGCGGGGGCCCGCACAGATACGCAGTATTTT
CASSPQAGARTDTQYF